One sample yielded the 19 T cell receptor beta chains listed below, sequenced in a study of blood T cell repertoires in COVID-19. The data were produced by immunoSEQ multiplex PCR, yet TCRdb's version contains in-frame clones alone and is incomplete. The repertoire consists of a few hundred thousand clones, with roughly 85% occurring once and the leading ten covering around 6%. What was sequenced was PBMCs or T cells enriched from blood (not recorded which). The receptors here all came from a woman aged 25-40 years who had recovered from COVID-19.

The chain employs TRBV4-1 and TRBJ1-1; D not certain. V dropped 0 bases and J dropped 9 bases, with 14 bases sitting between them. Germline CDR1 MGHRA, CDR2 YSYEKL. This CDR3 is built from 14 residues. CDR3 sequence reads: CASSQDGGRFKAFF. The CDR3 region has the DNA TGCGCCAGCAGCCAAGATGGAGGGAGGTTTAAAGCTTTCTTT.

The rearrangement uses TRBV6-1 and TRBJ1-4; no reliable D call. Germline lookup yields CDR1 MNHNS and CDR2 SASEGT. This CDR3 contains 15 residues. The V end was cut by 1 base, the J end by 5 bases, with 11 bases between. CDR3 sequence: CASSEGFRFNEKLFF. CDR3 bases: TGTGCCAGCAGTGAAGGGTTCAGGTTCAATGAAAAACTGTTTTTT.

The CDR3: CASSQLGQGAPPGELFF. CDR3 nucleotide sequence: TGCGCCAGCAGTCAATTGGGACAGGGGGCGCCCCCCGGGGAGCTGTTTTTT. The genes are TRBV23-1 and TRBJ2-2; 12 bases align to TRBD1. TRBV23-1 is identified as an open reading frame with a role that is uncertain. The V gene end was trimmed by 1 base and the J gene end by 6 bases; junction bases not matched to a gene: 6. This CDR3 has 17 amino acids.

This clone was seen a handful of times. The genes are TRBV13 and TRBJ1-2; possible D gene TRBD1, 6 bases. Germline V gene data show CDR1 as PRHDT and CDR2 as FYEKMQ (reference sequence). Trimming took off 6 bases at V and 8 bases at J, with 22 bases between the two ends. CDR3 length: 15 amino acids. The CDR3 nucleotides are TGTGCCAGCAGACAGACAAATCAGGGGCTTGAAGGCTACACCTTC. This encodes CASRQTNQGLEGYTF. Variable domain in full (rest from reference TRBV13 and TRBJ1-2): AAGVIQSPRHLIKEKRETATLKCYPIPRHDTVYWYQQGPGQDPQFLISFYEKMQSDKGSIPDRFSAQQFSDYHSELNMSSLELGDSALYFCASRQTNQGLEGYTFGSGTRLTVV.

The chain employs TRBV12-5 and TRBJ2-1; D might be TRBD2 (7 bases). Germline CDR1 LGHNT, CDR2 FRNRAP. CDR3 length: 11 amino acids. V dropped 6 bases and J dropped 10 bases, with 10 bases sitting between them. CDR3 bases: TGTGCTAGTGGATGGGGGGGCGAGCAGTTCTTC. Translation gives CASGWGGEQFF.

The chain has TRBV25-1 and TRBJ1-6; D is ambiguous. V was cut by 1 base and J by 9 bases, with 13 bases left in between. Germline V gene lookup returns CDR1 MGHDK and CDR2 SYGVNS. CDR3 length: 15 amino acids. CDR3 amino acids: CASSESRINVSPLHF. DNA for the CDR3: TGTGCCAGCAGTGAATCCAGAATAAACGTTTCACCCCTCCACTTT.

The chain has TRBV19 and TRBJ2-1; 7 bases match TRBD2. Germline assignment: CDR1 LNHDA and CDR2 SQIVND (reference sequence). The CDR3 covers 17 residues. The V and J ends lost 5 bases and 1 base, in that order; junction bases with no gene match: 11. CDR3 DNA: TGTGCCAGTAGTCCCTTGACGGGAGGTGTTTCCTACAATGAGCAGTTCTTC. Its protein product is CASSPLTGGVSYNEQFF.

Here the CDR3 reads CASSASTGSYNSPLHF. For the CDR3, the DNA is TGTGCCAGCAGCGCCTCCACCGGCTCCTATAATTCACCCCTCCACTTT. The rearrangement uses TRBV9 and TRBJ1-6; D remains unclear. The CDR3 is 16 residues long. Germline V gene data show CDR1 as SGDLS and CDR2 as YYNGEE. Between the trimmed V and J ends, which lost 3 bases and 0 bases, there was a span of 10 bases.

The J gene is TRBJ2-7, the V gene TRBV2, with a weak D call TRBD2 (6 bases). The V end was cut by 0 bases, the J end by 5 bases, with 26 bases between. The CDR3 has 19 residues. The germline gives CDR1 SNHLY, CDR2 FYNNEI. CDR3 in amino acids: CASSEALLGASTSFDEQYF. The CDR3 coding sequence is TGTGCCAGCAGTGAAGCGCTTCTCGGAGCTTCGACTAGTTTTGACGAGCAGTACTTC.

The V gene is TRBV19, the J gene TRBJ1-1; D might be TRBD1 (5 bases). The CDR3 runs to 15 residues. The germline gives CDR1 LNHDA, CDR2 SQIVND (reference sequence). The V and J ends lost 3 bases and 1 base respectively, with 12 bases between them. The CDR3 sequence: CASSIPGGGNTEAFF. The CDR3 region has the DNA TGTGCCAGTAGTATCCCGGGGGGAGGGAACACTGAAGCTTTCTTT.

The chain recombines TRBV7-8 with TRBJ2-7; 8 bases map to TRBD2. After removal of 5 bases from V and 3 bases from J, the junction contained 9 bases not matched to a gene. The CDR3 runs 15 residues. Germline V lookup: CDR1 SGHVS, CDR2 FQNEAQ. The CDR3 DNA follows: TGTGCCAGCAGCCACCGGGGGGGAGACCTCTACGAGCAGTACTTC. Amino acids: CASSHRGGDLYEQYF. The variable domain in full, completed from reference TRBV7-8 and TRBJ2-7, reads GAGVSQSPRYKVAKRGQDVALRCDPISGHVSLFWYQQALGQGPEFLTYFQNEAQLDKSGLPSDRFFAERPEGSVSTLKIQRTQQEDSAVYLCASSHRGGDLYEQYFGPGTRLTVT.

The chain recombines TRBV4-3 with TRBJ2-7; the D gene is possibly TRBD1 (5 bases). This CDR3 comprises 16 residues. Germline V gene lookup returns CDR1 LGHNA and CDR2 YSLEER. V lost 0 bases and J lost 4, with 16 bases in between. The CDR3 region has the DNA TGCGCCAGCAGCCAAGACGTAGCACAGGCGTCTTACGAGCAGTACTTC. The encoded protein is CASSQDVAQASYEQYF.

DNA for the CDR3: TGTGCCTGGAGTCCTGGACTGGGCACCGGGGAGCTGTTTTTT. It codes for CAWSPGLGTGELFF. J is TRBJ2-2 and V is TRBV30; possibly TRBD2 for D (5 bases). Germline CDR1 reads GTSNPN; CDR2 reads SVGIG (reference sequence). The CDR3 is 14 residues long. Between the trimmed V and J ends, which lost 2 bases and 4 bases, there was a span of 11 bases.

The chain has TRBV5-6 and TRBJ1-1; TRBD1 is a possible D gene (6 bases). Between the trimmed V and J ends, which lost 4 bases and 4 bases, there was a span of 14 bases. Germline-derived CDR1 and CDR2 are SGHDT and YYEEEE. The CDR3 runs to 14 residues. This chain's CDR3 is CASSLWGRGTEAFF. CDR3 in DNA: TGTGCCAGCAGCCTCTGGGGGCGAGGCACTGAAGCTTTCTTT.

V and J are TRBV6-5 and TRBJ1-6, with D perhaps TRBD1 (5 bases). This CDR3 has 14 residues. From germline, CDR1 is MNHEY and CDR2 SVGAGI. Trimming left V 8 bases short and J 0 bases short, with 8 bases between. The CDR3 reads CASGGASYNSPLHF. The DNA for the CDR3 is TGTGCCAGCGGAGGGGCCTCCTATAATTCACCCCTCCACTTT.

Only one count was recorded for this clone. The gene calls are TRBV19 and TRBJ1-1, with a possible D match to TRBD1 (6 bases). The V gene lost 7 bases and the J gene lost 0 bases, with 15 bases spanning the gap. Germline CDR1 and CDR2: LNHDA and SQIVND (reference sequence). The length of the CDR3 is 15 residues. The CDR3 region is CASKGVVKMNTEAFF. CDR3 bases: TGTGCCAGTAAGGGGGTCGTAAAGATGAACACTGAAGCTTTCTTT.

This clone was picked up one time. The chain joins TRBV20-1 to TRBJ1-1; D is possibly TRBD1 (5 bases). CDR3 length equals 14 residues. Germline-derived CDR1 and CDR2 are DFQATT and SNEGSKA (reference sequence). V was pared by 3 bases and J by 9 bases, with 20 bases between. In DNA, the CDR3 is TGCAGTGCTAGTCCCTCTCGCGGGGACGGGAAAGCTTTCTTT. It encodes CSASPSRGDGKAFF.

This clone was observed a single time. The V call is TRBV7-9, the J call TRBJ1-5, with TRBD1 matching over 7 bases. CDR3 size: 16 residues. The ends lost 2 bases at V and 4 bases at J; junction bases unmatched: 8. Germline CDR1 reads SEHNR; CDR2 reads FQNEAQ (reference sequence). The DNA of the CDR3 is TGTGCCAGCAGCTTATTCGCAGGGGGAGGAAATCAGCCCCAGCATTTT. It encodes CASSLFAGGGNQPQHF.

This rearrangement joins TRBV18 to TRBJ1-1; TRBD1 matches at 7 bases. V was clipped by 6 bases and J by 3 bases; unmatched bases: 10. The length of the CDR3 is 15 residues. Germline V gene data show CDR1 as KGHSH and CDR2 as LQKENI. CDR3 sequence reads: CASSSTGSMDTEAFF. CDR3 sequence (DNA): TGTGCCAGCTCGTCGACAGGGAGCATGGACACTGAAGCTTTCTTT.